The entry that follows covers one TCR beta chain sequence. CDR1 SGHDT and CDR2 YYEEEE come from the germline V gene. The V and J ends lost 2 bases and 5 bases respectively, with 17 bases between them. The length of the CDR3 is 16 residues. Produced via immunoSEQ multiplex PCR; TCRdb's table is partial and in-frame only. Here the sample spans almost 90,000 clones, more than 70% being singletons. The data originate from a study of control samples from healthy donors and cancer patients. The sequenced sample was blood. This receptor was obtained from a middle-aged woman in good health. The chain links TRBV5-6 to TRBJ2-1, with D possibly TRBD2 on 7 matching bases. CDR3 nucleotide sequence: TGTGCCAGCAGCTTAGAGGGGGGGCCTATTAACAATGAGCAGTTCTTC. Its translation: CASSLEGGPINNEQFF. The full variable domain, in which reference TRBV5-6 and TRBJ2-1 provide the parts outside the CDR3, is DAGVTQSPTHLIKTRGQQVTLRCSPKSGHDTVSWYQQALGQGPQFIFQYYEEEERQRGNFPDRFSGHQFPNYSSELNVNALLLGDSALYLCASSLEGGPINNEQFFGPGTRLTVL.